The present T cell receptor beta chain was sequenced within a study of cytomegalovirus exposure and HLA in healthy donors. Study information: Across under 450 genotyped donors, 65% to 90% landed in the Caucasian-associated ancestry cluster. Study observations and caveats: Later on, a genetic analysis was performed. It linked a missense variant in DCLRE1C with V- and J-gene trimming of TCR beta. A prior analysis recorded that most TCR beta V segments were productive about 87% or about 30% of the time.

Concerning this clone: Its antigen is unidentified.

It was with 60 Vbeta and 13 Jbeta primers that the PCR ran. The protocol was immunoSEQ multiplex PCR, while the TCRdb copy is restricted to in-frame clones and leaves out a portion. The data show approximately 200,000 clones, roughly 85% seen once. There are 15 residues in the CDR3. Trimming took off 0 bases at V and 6 bases at J, with 13 bases between the two ends. From germline, CDR1 is SGHRS and CDR2 YFSETQ. It was healthy bone marrow donors who served as donors. The source is a woman aged 50 to 60 in good health and CMV-seronegative. The chain couples TRBV5-1 to TRBJ2-1; D remains ambiguous. Sequenced input: PBMCs. CDR3 region: CASSLGHLARNEQFF. The CDR3 DNA is TGCGCCAGCAGCTTGGGACATTTGGCTCGCAATGAGCAGTTCTTC.